The 11 T cell receptor beta chains below come from one sample, sequenced in a study of cytomegalovirus exposure and HLA in healthy donors. Amplification used 60 Vbeta primers and 13 Jbeta primers. Clones were sequenced by immunoSEQ multiplex PCR, and TCRdb holds only the in-frame ones, with some missing. The sample holds roughly 100,000 clones, around 72% seen once. Specimen: PBMCs. The origin of the receptors is a male donor in good health and CMV-seronegative.

The chain is built from TRBV4-1 and TRBJ2-1, with D possibly TRBD2 on 6 matching bases. The germline CDR1 and CDR2 sequences are MGHRA and YSYEKL. CDR3 length: 14 amino acids. V gave up 2 bases and J gave up 7 bases, with 12 bases separating them. The CDR3 nucleotides read TGCGCCAGCAGCCAAACGGGAGAGGGTAATGAGCAGTTCTTC. It yields the protein CASSQTGEGNEQFF.

This clone was counted a few times. The V gene is TRBV6-1, the J gene TRBJ1-3, with D uncertain. Looked up from germline, CDR1 is MNHNS and CDR2 is SASEGT. CDR3 length: 14 amino acids. V was cut by 0 bases and J by 7 bases, with 10 bases left in between. CDR3 DNA sequence: TGTGCCAGCAGTGAAGCGTGGCTGGTGAACACCATATATTTT. It specifies CASSEAWLVNTIYF.

This chain connects TRBV7-8 to TRBJ2-3; possibly TRBD1 for D (6 bases). This CDR3 is 13 amino acids long. Germline V gene sequence: CDR1 SGHVS, CDR2 FQNEAQ. The V end lost 10 bases, the J end lost 0 bases, and 11 bases lay between the germline ends. In DNA, the CDR3 is TGTGCCACTACGACAGGTAGCACAGATACGCAGTATTTT. It codes for CATTTGSTDTQYF.

The CDR3, as DNA: TGTGCCAGCAGTGACAGCCTGAACACTGAAGCTTTCTTT. Its protein is CASSDSLNTEAFF. The chain recombines TRBV6-5 with TRBJ1-1; D is possibly TRBD1 (5 bases). V gave up 5 bases and J gave up 0 bases, with 7 bases separating them. The germline V gene has CDR1 MNHEY and CDR2 SVGAGI. CDR3 length: 13 residues.

The V call is TRBV5-4, the J call TRBJ1-4, with D possibly being TRBD1 (6 bases). Germline CDR1 SGHNT, CDR2 YYREEE (reference sequence). The V and J ends lost 0 bases and 8 bases respectively, with 11 bases between them. There are 14 residues in the CDR3. CDR3 DNA: TGTGCCAGCAGCTTGGGGGGGCTGGGGGAAAAACTGTTTTTT. It codes for CASSLGGLGEKLFF.

The chain uses TRBV19 and TRBJ2-7; 8 bases are shared with TRBD1. CDR1 is LNHDA, CDR2 SQIVND, per germline (reference sequence). With V trimmed by 1 base and J by 4 bases, 6 bases remained unmatched. This CDR3 contains 15 residues. The CDR3 here is CASSIGTGGGYEQYF. The CDR3 coding sequence is TGTGCCAGTAGTATAGGTACAGGGGGTGGGTACGAGCAGTACTTC.

The chain recombines TRBV19 with TRBJ2-5; 8 positions match TRBD2. This CDR3 has 15 amino acids. With V trimmed by 5 bases and J by 3 bases, 8 bases remained unmatched. CDR1 LNHDA and CDR2 SQIVND come from the germline V gene (reference sequence). In nucleotides, the CDR3 is TGTGCCAGTAGTCGCTTTGCAGCGGGAGAAGAGACCCAGTACTTC. Residues: CASSRFAAGEETQYF.

In its sample, this clone was seen many times. This rearrangement joins TRBV7-9 to TRBJ2-3; no reliable D call. CDR1 and CDR2 (germline): SEHNR, FQNEAQ (reference sequence). The CDR3 spans 12 residues. The ends were cut back, 5 bases at V and 1 base at J, with 4 bases in the middle. CDR3 coding DNA: TGTGCCAGCAGCGGAGGCACAGATACGCAGTATTTT. Protein sequence: CASSGGTDTQYF. The variable domain in full, completed from reference TRBV7-9 and TRBJ2-3, reads DTGVSQNPRHKITKRGQNVTFRCDPISEHNRLYWYRQTLGQGPEFLTYFQNEAQLEKSRLLSDRFSAERPKGSFSTLEIQRTEQGDSAMYLCASSGGTDTQYFGPGTRLTVL.

The chain uses TRBV6-1 and TRBJ1-5, with unresolved D. The CDR3 has 17 amino acids. Trimming took off 4 bases at V and 5 bases at J, with 21 bases between the two ends. From germline, CDR1 is MNHNS and CDR2 SASEGT. The CDR3 DNA is TGTGCCAGCAGTGGACAAAATCCCCGGAGGGTGGATCAGCCCCAGCATTTT. It yields the protein CASSGQNPRRVDQPQHF.

This sequence joins TRBV28 and TRBJ2-2; TRBD2 matches at 9 bases. CDR1 MDHEN and CDR2 SYDVKM come from the germline V gene. V gave up 8 bases and J gave up 7 bases; unmatched junction bases: 8. This CDR3 region has 14 residues. As DNA, the CDR3 is TGTGCCAGCTTACCGGGACTAGCCGTCGGGGAGCTGTTTTTT. Its translation is CASLPGLAVGELFF.

The genes are TRBV25-1 and TRBJ1-4, with D hard to call. The germline V gene has CDR1 MGHDK and CDR2 SYGVNS. This CDR3 region has 15 residues. V lost 3 bases and J 4 bases, leaving 12 bases between the germline ends. The DNA for the CDR3 is TGTGCCAGCAGTGATTCAGGCTTCCATAATGAAAAACTGTTTTTT. Protein product: CASSDSGFHNEKLFF.